This T cell receptor beta chain was found in a study of monozygotic twins with inflammatory bowel disease. Two rounds of nested PCR, of approximately 16 and 9 cycles, were run on TCRalpha and TCRbeta cDNA. TCRdb re-called the 5' RACE reads, yielding one record per CDR3 amino acid sequence without DNA. Recorded here are 300,000 to 450,000 distinct CDR3 sequences; the top ten clones represent approximately 2.4%. Each donor gave 2.5 ml of peripheral blood. The receptor comes from a human donor with ulcerative colitis or Crohn's disease, or a healthy co-twin of an affected twin (not recorded which). The sequencing input was blood.

Here the CDR3 reads CASSVLAGSTDTQYF. The rearrangement links TRBV9 to TRBJ2-3; the TCRdb call, TRBD2, lacks DNA for checking. Germline V CDR1 and CDR2: SGDLS, YYNGEE. The CDR3 loop spans 15 amino acids.